The 17 T cell receptor beta chains listed next were all sequenced from one sample in a study of T cells in Graves' hyperthyroidism and ophthalmopathy. Amplification of TCR beta CDR3 regions used RNA as the template. Researchers ran a first-round RT-PCR on the TCR CDR3 using the HTBI primer set. Each CDR3 protein is one row after TCRdb ran MiXCR on the multiplex PCR reads. This sample has 490,000 or so distinct CDR3 sequences, with around 43% found just once. Sequences were obtained from peripheral blood or thyroid tissue (not recorded which). The receptor set was obtained from an adult woman with Graves' disease, either hyperthyroidism or ophthalmopathy (not recorded which).

This clonotype was counted only a few times. The V gene is TRBV2, the J gene TRBJ2-5; D is unresolved. The ends were cut back, 8 bases at V and 2 bases at J, with 6 bases in the middle. Germline V gene lookup returns CDR1 SNHLY and CDR2 FYNNEI. CDR3 length: 11 residues. CDR3 bases: TGTGCCAGCGGGAAACAAGAGACCCAGTACTTC. It codes for CASGKQETQYF. Together with reference TRBV2 and TRBJ2-5, the CDR3 gives the full variable domain: EPEVTQTPSHQVTQMGQEVILRCVPISNHLYFYWYRQILGQKVEFLVSFYNNEISEKSEIFDDQFSVERPDGSNFTLKIRSTKLEDSAMYFCASGKQETQYFGPGTRLLVL.

This clonotype was seen a handful of times. The chain carries TRBV10-3 and TRBJ2-7, with D unresolved. The CDR3 covers 13 residues. Germline V CDR1 and CDR2: ENHRY, SYGVKD. Trimming removed 3 bases at V and 2 bases at J, with 8 bases between. The CDR3 spells CAISDRVAYEQYF. The CDR3 bases are TGTGCCATCAGTGATCGGGTAGCCTACGAGCAGTACTTC.

The chain uses TRBV7-9 and TRBJ1-6, with 7 bases identical to TRBD1. V was clipped by 3 bases and J by 7 bases; unmatched bases: 9. Germline V gene sequence: CDR1 SEHNR, CDR2 FQNEAQ (reference sequence). The CDR3 runs to 16 residues. The CDR3 loop reads CASSLEGQKPNSPLHF. The CDR3 coding sequence is TGTGCCAGCAGCTTGGAGGGACAGAAACCAAATTCACCCCTCCACTTT. The variable domain in full, with the rest retrieved from reference TRBV7-9 and TRBJ1-6, is DTGVSQNPRHKITKRGQNVTFRCDPISEHNRLYWYRQTLGQGPEFLTYFQNEAQLEKSRLLSDRFSAERPKGSFSTLEIQRTEQGDSAMYLCASSLEGQKPNSPLHFGNGTRLTVT.

The chain carries TRBV10-3 and TRBJ1-5; a weak D match, TRBD1 (6 bases). CDR1 ENHRY and CDR2 SYGVKD come from the germline V gene. This CDR3 is built from 15 residues. V was clipped by 6 bases and J by 5 bases, with 17 bases between them. The CDR3 DNA sequence: TGTGCCATCAGGGGAGGACAGCGCTATGATCAGCCCCAGCATTTT. As protein: CAIRGGQRYDQPQHF.

The chain has TRBV19 and TRBJ2-5, with a tentative D call TRBD2 (6 bases). V shed 5 bases and J shed 5 bases, with 21 bases lying between them. Germline CDR1 and CDR2: LNHDA and SQIVND (reference sequence). The CDR3 runs 16 residues. CDR3 protein: CASSVIAGGPEETQYF. The CDR3 bases are TGTGCCAGTAGTGTTATAGCTGGAGGGCCGGAGGAGACCCAGTACTTC.

The table lists this clonotype with a count of one. This chain connects TRBV7-9 to TRBJ2-5; TRBD2 aligns across 9 bases. V lost 4 bases and J lost 5; bases outside the gene matches: 14. The germline V gene has CDR1 SEHNR and CDR2 FQNEAQ (reference sequence). The CDR3 runs to 17 residues. The CDR3 loop reads CASSYPVSAGGRETQYF. CDR3 DNA: TGTGCCAGCAGCTACCCAGTCTCGGCGGGAGGGCGGGAGACCCAGTACTTC.

This clonotype was picked up a small number of times. The V call is TRBV20-1, the J call TRBJ1-5; no clear D. Per germline, CDR1 DFQATT and CDR2 SNEGSKA (reference sequence). CDR3 length equals 12 residues. V was cut by 3 bases and J by 11 bases, with 14 bases left in between. CDR3 sequence: CSARDRLVTQHF. The CDR3 DNA follows: TGCAGTGCTAGGGACCGCTTAGTGACCCAGCATTTT.

Written as DNA, the CDR3 is TGTGCCAGCAGCTCCGAACAGACTAGCGGGACCTACGAGCAGTACTTC. Residues: CASSSEQTSGTYEQYF. The V and J genes are TRBV7-8 and TRBJ2-7; 11 bases line up with TRBD2. The CDR3 runs to 16 residues. Germline CDR1 reads SGHVS; CDR2 reads FQNEAQ. With V trimmed by 4 bases and J by 2 bases, 7 bases remained unmatched.

This clonotype came up many times. The CDR3 DNA reads as TGTGCCAGCAGCTTAGGACATGCAAGGGGTGACGAAAAACTGTTTTTT. Its translation: CASSLGHARGDEKLFF. The gene calls are TRBV7-2 and TRBJ1-4; D possibly corresponds to TRBD1 (5 bases). The CDR3 sequence is 16 residues long. Germline CDR1 SGHTA, CDR2 FQGNSA. Trimming pared 1 base from V and 8 bases from J, leaving 17 bases between.

This clonotype was counted between two and nine times. The chain joins TRBV28 to TRBJ2-2; no firm D call. The CDR3 length is 15 residues. The germline V gene encodes CDR1 MDHEN and CDR2 SYDVKM. Trimming stripped 3 bases from V and 0 bases from J, with 8 bases between. For the CDR3, the DNA is TGTGCCAGCAGTTTCGGCAGGTCGAACACCGGGGAGCTGTTTTTT. It translates to CASSFGRSNTGELFF.

The chain has TRBV10-3 and TRBJ2-5; 7 bases match TRBD2. The CDR3 is 13 residues long. Germline lookup yields CDR1 ENHRY and CDR2 SYGVKD. The J segment lost 5 bases and the V segment lost 8 bases, leaving 8 bases of the junction unmatched. Here the CDR3 reads CAIGTSESETQYF. The CDR3 nucleotides read TGTGCCATCGGTACTAGCGAGAGCGAGACCCAGTACTTC.

The chain carries TRBV19 and TRBJ2-2; no reliable D call. The CDR3 has 13 residues. The germline V gene encodes CDR1 LNHDA and CDR2 SQIVND (reference sequence). V lost 1 base, J lost 5 bases, and 5 bases lay in between. Here the CDR3 reads CASSIGHTGELFF. CDR3 sequence (DNA): TGTGCCAGTAGTATAGGACATACCGGGGAGCTGTTTTTT.

This clonotype was observed many times. V and J are TRBV7-2 and TRBJ1-2; D gene unclear. Per germline, CDR1 SGHTA and CDR2 FQGNSA. Trimming removed 1 base at V and 2 bases at J, with 8 bases between. This CDR3 is 14 amino acids long. CDR3 nucleotides: TGTGCCAGCAGCTTAGATTCGGGGAACTATGGCTACACCTTC. Translated: CASSLDSGNYGYTF.

The CDR3 spells CSVQTRGQGQETQYF. The CDR3 DNA sequence: TGCAGCGTTCAAACCCGGGGACAGGGTCAAGAGACCCAGTACTTC. The chain joins TRBV29-1 to TRBJ2-5, with 9 bases fitting TRBD1. The V gene end was trimmed by 5 bases and the J gene end by 2 bases; junction bases not matched to a gene: 9. CDR3 length equals 15 residues. Per germline, CDR1 SQVTM and CDR2 ANQGSEA.

This chain links TRBV5-6 with TRBJ1-1; 7 nucleotides line up with TRBD1. Germline V CDR1 and CDR2: SGHDT, YYEEEE. The trim removed 2 bases at V and 0 bases at J, leaving 7 bases unmatched. CDR3 length: 16 amino acids. The CDR3 here is CASSLLGGTVNTEAFF. The CDR3 DNA is TGTGCCAGCAGCTTACTGGGGGGGACAGTGAACACTGAAGCTTTCTTT.

The chain uses TRBV7-9 and TRBJ2-5, with 7 positions matching TRBD1. The V gene end was trimmed by 5 bases and the J gene end by 5 bases; junction bases not matched to a gene: 5. The CDR3 loop spans 13 amino acids. Germline assignment: CDR1 SEHNR and CDR2 FQNEAQ (reference sequence). CDR3 amino acids: CASSRQGRETQYF. The CDR3 DNA is TGTGCCAGCAGCAGACAGGGTCGGGAGACCCAGTACTTC.

This clonotype was picked up many times. The V gene is TRBV5-1, the J gene TRBJ2-2; 9 bases agree with TRBD2. The CDR3 spans 17 residues. J gave up 7 bases and V 4 bases, and 14 bases lay outside the gene matches. Germline assignment: CDR1 SGHRS and CDR2 YFSETQ. In nucleotides, the CDR3 is TGCGCCAGCAGCATCTCGGGTAGCGGGAGTACTAGCGGGGAGCTGTTTTTT. Translation: CASSISGSGSTSGELFF.